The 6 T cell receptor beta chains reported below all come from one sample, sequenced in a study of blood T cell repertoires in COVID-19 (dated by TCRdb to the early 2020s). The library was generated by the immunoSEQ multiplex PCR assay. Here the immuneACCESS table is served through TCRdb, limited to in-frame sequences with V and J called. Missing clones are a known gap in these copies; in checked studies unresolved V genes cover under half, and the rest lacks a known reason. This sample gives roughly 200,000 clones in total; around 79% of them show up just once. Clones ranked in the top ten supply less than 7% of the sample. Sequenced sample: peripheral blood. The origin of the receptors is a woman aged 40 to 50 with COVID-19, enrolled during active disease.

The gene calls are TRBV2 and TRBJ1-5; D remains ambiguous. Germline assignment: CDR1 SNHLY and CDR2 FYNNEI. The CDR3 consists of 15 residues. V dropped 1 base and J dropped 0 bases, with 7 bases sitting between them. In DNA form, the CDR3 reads TGTGCCAGCAGTGAAGAACACATTAGCAATCAGCCCCAGCATTTT. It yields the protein CASSEEHISNQPQHF.

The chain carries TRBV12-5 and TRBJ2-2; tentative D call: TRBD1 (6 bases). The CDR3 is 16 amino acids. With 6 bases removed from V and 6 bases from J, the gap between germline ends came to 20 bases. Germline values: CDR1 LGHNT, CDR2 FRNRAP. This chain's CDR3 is CASGPKGELVAGELFF. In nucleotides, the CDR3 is TGTGCTAGTGGCCCTAAGGGGGAGTTGGTTGCCGGGGAGCTGTTTTTT. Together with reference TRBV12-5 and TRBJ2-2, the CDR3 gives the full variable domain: DARVTQTPRHKVTEMGQEVTMRCQPILGHNTVFWYRQTMMQGLELLAYFRNRAPLDDSGMPKDRFSAEMPDATLATLKIQPSEPRDSAVYFCASGPKGELVAGELFFGEGSRLTVL.

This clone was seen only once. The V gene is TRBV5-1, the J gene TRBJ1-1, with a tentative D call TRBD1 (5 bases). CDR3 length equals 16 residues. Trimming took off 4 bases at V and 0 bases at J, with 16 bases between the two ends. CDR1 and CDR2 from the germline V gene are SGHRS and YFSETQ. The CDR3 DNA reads TGCGCCAGCAGCCCAGATTTGGGGGGGATGAACACTGAAGCTTTCTTT. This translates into CASSPDLGGMNTEAFF.

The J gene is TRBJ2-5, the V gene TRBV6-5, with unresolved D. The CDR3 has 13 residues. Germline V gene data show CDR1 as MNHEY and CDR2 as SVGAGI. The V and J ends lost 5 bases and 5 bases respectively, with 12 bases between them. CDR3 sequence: CASSLRSRETQYF. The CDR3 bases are TGTGCCAGCAGTCTCCGATCTAGGGAGACCCAGTACTTC.

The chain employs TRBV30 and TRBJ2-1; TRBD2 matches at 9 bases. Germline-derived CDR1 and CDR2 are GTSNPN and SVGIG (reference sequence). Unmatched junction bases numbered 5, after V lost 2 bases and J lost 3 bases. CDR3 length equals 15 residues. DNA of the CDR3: TGTGCCTGGAGTAAAGCGGGGGGTATCTACAATGAGCAGTTCTTC. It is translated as CAWSKAGGIYNEQFF.

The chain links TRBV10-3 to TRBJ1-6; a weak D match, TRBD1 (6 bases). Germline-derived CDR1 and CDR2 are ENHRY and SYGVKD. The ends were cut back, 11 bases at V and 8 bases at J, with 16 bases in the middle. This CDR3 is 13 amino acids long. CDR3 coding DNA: TGTGCCTCACAGGGTCTTGAGGATTCACCCCTCCACTTT. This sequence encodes CASQGLEDSPLHF.